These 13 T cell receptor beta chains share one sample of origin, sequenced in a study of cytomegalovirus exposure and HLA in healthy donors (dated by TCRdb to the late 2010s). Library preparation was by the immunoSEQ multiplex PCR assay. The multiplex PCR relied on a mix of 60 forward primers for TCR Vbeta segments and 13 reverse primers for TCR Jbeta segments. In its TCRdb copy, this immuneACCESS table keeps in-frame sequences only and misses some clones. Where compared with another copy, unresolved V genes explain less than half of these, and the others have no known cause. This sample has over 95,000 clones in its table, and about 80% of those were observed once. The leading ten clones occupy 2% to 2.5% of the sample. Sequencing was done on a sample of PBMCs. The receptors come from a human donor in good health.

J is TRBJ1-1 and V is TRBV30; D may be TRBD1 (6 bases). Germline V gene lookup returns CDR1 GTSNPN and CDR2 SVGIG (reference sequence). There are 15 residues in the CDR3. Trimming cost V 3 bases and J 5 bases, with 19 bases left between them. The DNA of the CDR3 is TGTGCCTGGAGGCACTCGGCGCAGGGGAGAACTGAAGCTTTCTTT. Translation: CAWRHSAQGRTEAFF.

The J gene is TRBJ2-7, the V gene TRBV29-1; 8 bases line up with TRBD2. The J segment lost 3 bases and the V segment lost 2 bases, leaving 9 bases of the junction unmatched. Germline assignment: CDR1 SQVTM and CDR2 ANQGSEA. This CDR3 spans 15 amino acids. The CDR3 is CSVESPSGGYYEQYF. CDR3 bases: TGCAGCGTTGAATCCCCATCGGGAGGGTACTACGAGCAGTACTTC.

The CDR3 nucleotides read TGTGCCATCAGTGTCGGGGACGTGCATAGCGGGGGGTCCTACGAGCAGTACTTC. This gives the protein CAISVGDVHSGGSYEQYF. The rearrangement joins TRBV10-3 to TRBJ2-7, with TRBD2 matching over 10 bases. The junction had 13 bases not matched to a gene; V was cut back by 4 bases and J by 1 base. This CDR3 contains 18 residues. Germline CDR1 ENHRY, CDR2 SYGVKD.

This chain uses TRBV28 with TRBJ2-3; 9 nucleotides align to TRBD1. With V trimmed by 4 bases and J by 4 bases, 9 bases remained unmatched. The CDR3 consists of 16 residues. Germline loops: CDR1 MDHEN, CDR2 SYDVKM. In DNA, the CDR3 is TGTGCCAGCAGTTCGTCCGGGACAGGGCTCTCAGATACGCAGTATTTT. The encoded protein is CASSSSGTGLSDTQYF.

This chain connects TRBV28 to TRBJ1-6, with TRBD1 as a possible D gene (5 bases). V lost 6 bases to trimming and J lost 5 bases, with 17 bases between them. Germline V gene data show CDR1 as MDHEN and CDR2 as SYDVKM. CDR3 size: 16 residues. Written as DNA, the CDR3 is TGTGCCAGCAGATCCCGCAGGGAGGTAAATAATTCACCCCTCCACTTT. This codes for CASRSRREVNNSPLHF.

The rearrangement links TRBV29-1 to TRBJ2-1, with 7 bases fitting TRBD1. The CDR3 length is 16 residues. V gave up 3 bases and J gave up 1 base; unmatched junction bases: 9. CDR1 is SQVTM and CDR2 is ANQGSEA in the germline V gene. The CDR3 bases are TGCAGCGTTGACTCCGCGGACAGGTTTTCCTACAATGAGCAGTTCTTC. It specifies CSVDSADRFSYNEQFF.

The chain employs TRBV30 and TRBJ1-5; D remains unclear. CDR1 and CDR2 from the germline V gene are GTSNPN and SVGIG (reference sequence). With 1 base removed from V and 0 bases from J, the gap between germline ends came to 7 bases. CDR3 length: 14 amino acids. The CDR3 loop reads CAWSGHYSNQPQHF. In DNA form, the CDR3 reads TGTGCCTGGAGTGGGCATTATAGCAATCAGCCCCAGCATTTT. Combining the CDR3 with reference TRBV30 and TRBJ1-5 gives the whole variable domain SQTIHQWPATLVQPVGSPLSLECTVEGTSNPNLYWYRQAAGRGLQLLFYSVGIGQISSEVPQNLSASRPQDRQFILSSKKLLLSDSGFYLCAWSGHYSNQPQHFGDGTRLSIL.

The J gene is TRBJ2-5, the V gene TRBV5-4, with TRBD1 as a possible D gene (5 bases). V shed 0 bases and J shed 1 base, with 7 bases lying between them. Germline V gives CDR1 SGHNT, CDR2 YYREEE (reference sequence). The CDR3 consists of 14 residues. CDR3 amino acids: CASSLAQGQETQYF. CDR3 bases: TGTGCCAGCAGCTTGGCGCAGGGCCAAGAGACCCAGTACTTC.

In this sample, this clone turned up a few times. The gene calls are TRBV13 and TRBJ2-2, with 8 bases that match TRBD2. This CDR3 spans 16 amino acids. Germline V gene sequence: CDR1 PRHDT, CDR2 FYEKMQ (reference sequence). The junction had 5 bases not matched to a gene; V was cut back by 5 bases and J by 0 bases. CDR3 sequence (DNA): TGTGCCAGCAGCGTCCGCGGGGGGTCGAACACCGGGGAGCTGTTTTTT. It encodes CASSVRGGSNTGELFF.

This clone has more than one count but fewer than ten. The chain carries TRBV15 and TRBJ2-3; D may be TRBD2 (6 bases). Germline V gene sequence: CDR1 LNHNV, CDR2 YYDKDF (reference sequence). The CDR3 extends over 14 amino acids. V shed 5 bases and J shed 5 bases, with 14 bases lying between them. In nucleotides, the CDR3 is TGTGCCACCAGCGCAGGAACGGGGGTAGATACGCAGTATTTT. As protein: CATSAGTGVDTQYF.

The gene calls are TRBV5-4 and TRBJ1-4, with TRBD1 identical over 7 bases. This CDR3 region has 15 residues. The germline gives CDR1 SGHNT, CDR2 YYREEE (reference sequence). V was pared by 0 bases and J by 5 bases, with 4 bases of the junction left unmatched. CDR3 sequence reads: CASSLAEQGNEKLFF. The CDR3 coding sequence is TGTGCCAGCAGCTTGGCCGAACAGGGGAATGAAAAACTGTTTTTT. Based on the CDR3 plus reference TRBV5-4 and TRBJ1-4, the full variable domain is ETGVTQSPTHLIKTRGQQVTLRCSSQSGHNTVSWYQQALGQGPQFIFQYYREEENGRGNFPPRFSGLQFPNYSSELNVNALELDDSALYLCASSLAEQGNEKLFFGSGTQLSVL.

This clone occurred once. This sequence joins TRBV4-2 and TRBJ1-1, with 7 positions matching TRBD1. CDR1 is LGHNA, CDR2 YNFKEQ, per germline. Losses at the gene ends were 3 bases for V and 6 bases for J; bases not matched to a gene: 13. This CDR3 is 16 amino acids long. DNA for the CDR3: TGTGCCAGCAGCCAGCAGGGGGTGGAGCCGGATCCTGAAGCTTTCTTT. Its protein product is CASSQQGVEPDPEAFF.

CDR3 amino acids: CASSYGTNYEQYF. CDR3 DNA sequence: TGTGCCAGCAGCTACGGGACTAACTACGAGCAGTACTTC. The rearrangement uses TRBV5-6 and TRBJ2-5, with 7 nucleotides matching TRBD2. The DNA end is a closer match to TRBJ2-7, so the J assignment may be wrong. Germline-derived CDR1 and CDR2 are SGHDT and YYEEEE. This CDR3 is 13 amino acids long.